The 19 T cell receptor beta chains in this list originate from one sample, sequenced in a study of T cell changes during pregnancy in multiple sclerosis. Some clones are missing from TCRdb's copy, which holds only in-frame ones; the method was immunoSEQ multiplex PCR. The sample has approximately 70,000 clones; roughly 92% are singletons. The material was peripheral blood, obtained in the second trimester of pregnancy. These receptors all come from a female donor with multiple sclerosis, enrolled in a pregnancy study.

This chain uses TRBV7-8 with TRBJ2-1; 9 bases fit TRBD2. The germline V gene has CDR1 SGHVS and CDR2 FQNEAQ. The V gene end was trimmed by 2 bases and the J gene end by 5 bases; junction bases not matched to a gene: 10. The CDR3 runs 17 residues. The CDR3 sequence: CASSLPKRLAVNNEQFF. The DNA of the CDR3 is TGTGCCAGCAGCTTACCTAAGAGACTAGCGGTAAACAATGAGCAGTTCTTC. The whole variable domain, filled in from reference TRBV7-8 and TRBJ2-1, reads GAGVSQSPRYKVAKRGQDVALRCDPISGHVSLFWYQQALGQGPEFLTYFQNEAQLDKSGLPSDRFFAERPEGSVSTLKIQRTQQEDSAVYLCASSLPKRLAVNNEQFFGPGTRLTVL.

The gene calls are TRBV5-6 and TRBJ2-3; D is ambiguous. V gave up 1 base and J gave up 1 base, with 7 bases separating them. The V gene's germline CDR1 is SGHDT and CDR2 YYEEEE. This CDR3 contains 14 residues. The CDR3 DNA follows: TGTGCCAGCAGCTTGCCTAAACGCACAGATACGCAGTATTTT. Its protein product is CASSLPKRTDTQYF.

This rearrangement joins TRBV6-5 to TRBJ2-1; 15 bases agree with TRBD2. The CDR3 totals 15 residues. CDR1 MNHEY and CDR2 SVGAGI come from the germline V gene. Germline trimming cut 6 bases from V and 9 bases from J; bases unmatched to any gene: 6. The CDR3 sequence is CASRGLAGGVGEQFF. In DNA, the CDR3 is TGTGCCAGCAGGGGACTAGCGGGAGGAGTCGGTGAGCAGTTCTTC.

The chain uses TRBV19 and TRBJ2-1, with 9 nucleotides matching TRBD1. The CDR3 covers 17 residues. V lost 7 bases to trimming and J lost 3 bases; unmatched junction nucleotides: 13. From germline, CDR1 is LNHDA and CDR2 SQIVND (reference sequence). The CDR3 is CASNRGTGMGIYNEQFF. In DNA form, the CDR3 reads TGTGCCAGTAACCGGGGGACAGGGATGGGTATCTACAATGAGCAGTTCTTC.

This chain joins TRBV19 and TRBJ2-3, with 11 nucleotides matching TRBD1. CDR3 size: 15 residues. Looked up from germline, CDR1 is LNHDA and CDR2 is SQIVND (reference sequence). Trimming cost V 5 bases and J 4 bases; bases outside gene matches: 5. DNA of the CDR3: TGTGCCAGTAGTGACCGGACAGGGGGCTCAGATACGCAGTATTTT. Protein product: CASSDRTGGSDTQYF.

The genes are TRBV27 and TRBJ2-2; 7 bases match TRBD1. This CDR3 is built from 17 residues. Trimming took 4 bases from V and 3 from J; bases not matched to a gene: 11. Germline V lookup: CDR1 MNHEY, CDR2 SMNVEV (reference sequence). The CDR3 sequence is CASSYVSGQSYTGELFF. The CDR3 DNA is TGTGCCAGCAGTTACGTATCGGGACAGTCCTACACCGGGGAGCTGTTTTTT.

The chain has TRBV6-5 and TRBJ1-1; weak D call: TRBD1 (5 bases). CDR1 is MNHEY, CDR2 SVGAGI, per germline. V shed 6 bases and J shed 1 base, with 6 bases lying between them. There are 12 residues in the CDR3. DNA for the CDR3: TGTGCCAGCAGCGACAGGAACACTGAAGCTTTCTTT. It is translated as CASSDRNTEAFF.

The V and J genes are TRBV28 and TRBJ2-7; D perhaps matches TRBD2 (5 bases). With 7 bases removed from V and 8 bases from J, the gap between germline ends came to 21 bases. The CDR3 runs 14 residues. Per the germline V gene, CDR1 is MDHEN and CDR2 is SYDVKM. The CDR3 DNA sequence: TGTGCCAGCATTCGGACTGCCGGCACCGATAAGCAGTACTTC. As protein: CASIRTAGTDKQYF.

This clone was observed a single time. J is TRBJ2-3 and V is TRBV7-2; 8 nucleotides agree with TRBD2. Looked up from germline, CDR1 is SGHTA and CDR2 is FQGNSA. CDR3 size: 15 residues. Trimming cost V 7 bases and J 2 bases; bases outside gene matches: 8. CDR3 bases: TGTGCCAGCACCGATCTAGCGGGCAACACAGATACGCAGTATTTT. Residues: CASTDLAGNTDTQYF.

This chain uses TRBV15 with TRBJ2-7, with 8 bases that match TRBD1. CDR1 and CDR2 (germline): LNHNV, YYDKDF (reference sequence). The J segment lost 4 bases and the V segment lost 0 bases, leaving 5 bases of the junction unmatched. This CDR3 contains 15 residues. The CDR3 DNA is TGTGCCACCAGCAGAGAAGGACAGGGTGGGTACGAGCAGTACTTC. Translated: CATSREGQGGYEQYF. Filled out from reference TRBV15 and TRBJ2-7, the complete variable domain reads DAMVIQNPRYQVTQFGKPVTLSCSQTLNHNVMYWYQQKSSQAPKLLFHYYDKDFNNEADTPDNFQSRRPNTSFCFLDIRSPGLGDTAMYLCATSREGQGGYEQYFGPGTRLTVT.

The count of this clone is one. V gene TRBV27 combines with J gene TRBJ2-3, with D tentatively TRBD2 (5 bases). Germline CDR1 MNHEY, CDR2 SMNVEV (reference sequence). Trimming stripped 4 bases from V and 4 bases from J, with 15 bases between. This CDR3 is built from 15 residues. The CDR3 bases are TGTGCCAGCAGTTCCCATTTTGGAGCGGCAGATACGCAGTATTTT. Amino acid sequence: CASSSHFGAADTQYF.

V is TRBV6-1 and J is TRBJ1-6, with TRBD1 matching 9 bases. V was clipped by 9 bases and J by 7 bases; unmatched bases: 10. Germline V gives CDR1 MNHNS, CDR2 SASEGT. The CDR3 is made up of 15 amino acids. The CDR3 DNA is TGTGCCAGTTACCCCCGGGACAGGGAAAATTCACCCCTCCACTTT. Translating it yields CASYPRDRENSPLHF.

This rearrangement joins TRBV29-1 to TRBJ1-5, with 8 positions matching TRBD1. Trimming cost V 4 bases and J 7 bases; bases outside gene matches: 6. The CDR3 is 13 residues long. Looked up from germline, CDR1 is SQVTM and CDR2 is ANQGSEA. The CDR3 region has the DNA TGCAGCGTTGCGGACAGGGAGGTACAGCCCCAGCATTTT. Translating it yields CSVADREVQPQHF.

Here the CDR3 reads CSAQGRAGDFNEKLFF. Written as DNA, the CDR3 is TGCAGCGCCCAAGGGAGGGCGGGGGATTTTAATGAAAAACTGTTTTTT. The J gene is TRBJ1-4, the V gene TRBV29-1; tentative D call: TRBD1 (5 bases). V gave up 7 bases and J gave up 4 bases, with 22 bases separating them. The CDR3 is 16 residues long. Looked up from germline, CDR1 is SQVTM and CDR2 is ANQGSEA.

The rearrangement uses TRBV11-3 and TRBJ2-3; 12 bases are a match to TRBD2. J gave up 3 bases and V 5 bases, and 6 bases lay outside the gene matches. CDR1 and CDR2 from the germline V gene are SGHNT and YENEEA. The CDR3 has 16 residues. DNA of the CDR3: TGTGCCAGCAGCCCCCGGACTAGCGGGGCAACAGATACGCAGTATTTT. Translation: CASSPRTSGATDTQYF.

The chain uses TRBV11-3 and TRBJ2-3; weak D call: TRBD2 (6 bases). CDR1 and CDR2 (germline): SGHNT, YENEEA. The CDR3 is made up of 16 amino acids. The ends were cut back, 1 base at V and 0 bases at J, with 11 bases in the middle. The chain's CDR3 is CASSLVGGTSTDTQYF. CDR3 DNA sequence: TGTGCCAGCAGCTTAGTGGGGGGAACCAGCACAGATACGCAGTATTTT.

The CDR3 here is CASSIKLTADTQYF. CDR3 bases: TGTGCCAGTAGTATTAAGTTAACGGCAGATACGCAGTATTTT. This chain uses TRBV19 with TRBJ2-3, with D unresolved. The CDR3 is made up of 14 amino acids. The V end lost 3 bases, the J end lost 4 bases, and 11 bases lay between the germline ends. Looked up from germline, CDR1 is LNHDA and CDR2 is SQIVND (reference sequence). Full variable domain (remainder filled in from reference TRBV19 and TRBJ2-3): DGGITQSPKYLFRKEGQNVTLSCEQNLNHDAMYWYRQDPGQGLRLIYYSQIVNDFQKGDIAEGYSVSREKKESFPLTVTSAQKNPTAFYLCASSIKLTADTQYFGPGTRLTVL.

V gene TRBV19 combines with J gene TRBJ2-1, with D possibly being TRBD2 (5 bases). The CDR3 covers 13 residues. The germline CDR1 and CDR2 sequences are LNHDA and SQIVND (reference sequence). Trimming removed 3 bases at V and 7 bases at J, with 10 bases between. The CDR3 spells CASSISEGNEQFF. The DNA of the CDR3 is TGTGCCAGTAGTATTAGCGAAGGGAATGAGCAGTTCTTC.

This chain connects TRBV21-1 to TRBJ1-1; the table's TRBD1 call for D was not verified on the DNA. TRBV21-1 is termed a pseudogene. The CDR3 consists of 19 residues. The CDR3 sequence is CASSFVSGTGGIRHTEAFF. The CDR3 coding sequence is TGTGCCAGCAGCTTCGTATCCGGGACAGGGGGCATCAGGCACACTGAAGCTTTCTTT.